The 20 T cell receptor beta chains presented below share a single source sample, sequenced in a study of blood T cells in healthy people across ages. The use of a sample-barcoded 5' primer and a J-beta primer mix characterized a second PCR of roughly 6 to 11 cycles. TCRdb re-called the 5' RACE reads through MiXCR, storing one row per CDR3 protein. The sample comprises 1.4 million or so distinct CDR3 sequences, 35% to 45% of which are singletons, and 4% rests with the top ten. What was sequenced was blood. These receptors all stem from a woman aged 18-29 years in good health.

V is TRBV11-2 and J is TRBJ2-7; D ambiguous. This CDR3 comprises 15 residues. V gave up 7 bases and J gave up 2 bases, with 18 bases separating them. CDR1 and CDR2 from the germline V gene are SGHAT and FQNNGV. This CDR3 reads CASIKGRNLAYEQYF. The CDR3 DNA sequence: TGTGCCAGCATCAAAGGGCGGAATCTGGCCTACGAGCAGTACTTC.

The J gene is TRBJ2-1, the V gene TRBV6-2 or TRBV6-3; maybe TRBD2 (6 bases). CDR1 is MNHEY and CDR2 is SVGEGT in the germline V gene. The ends were cut back, 6 bases at V and 3 bases at J, with 12 bases in the middle. The CDR3 loop spans 14 amino acids. The CDR3 nucleotides are TGTGCCAGCAGCGACCGGGACTGCTACAATGAGCAGTTCTTC. This encodes CASSDRDCYNEQFF.

This clonotype was seen a few times. This chain joins TRBV4-1 and TRBJ1-2; D unresolved. CDR3 size: 16 residues. The ends were cut back, 0 bases at V and 0 bases at J, with 11 bases in the middle. Germline values: CDR1 MGHRA, CDR2 YSYEKL. The CDR3 nucleotides read TGCGCCAGCAGCCAAGACCACCTTTTGGCTAACTATGGCTACACCTTC. It codes for CASSQDHLLANYGYTF.

A few counts support this clonotype. V usage is TRBV27 and J usage is TRBJ2-7; TRBD1 matches at 9 bases. The V gene's germline CDR1 is MNHEY and CDR2 SMNVEV (reference sequence). The CDR3 sequence is 15 residues long. V shed 4 bases and J 3 bases; nucleotides not matched to a gene: 7. Written as DNA, the CDR3 is TGTGCCAGCAGTTCAGGACAGGGGACATACTACGAGCAGTACTTC. As protein: CASSSGQGTYYEQYF.

The V gene is TRBV5-1, the J gene TRBJ2-1; possible D gene TRBD1, 6 bases. V dropped 4 bases and J dropped 3 bases, with 14 bases sitting between them. This CDR3 contains 15 residues. From germline, CDR1 is SGHRS and CDR2 YFSETQ. The CDR3: CASSRVRGIYNEQFF. CDR3 coding DNA: TGCGCCAGCAGCCGGGTTAGGGGGATCTACAATGAGCAGTTCTTC.

The rearrangement uses TRBV7-6 and TRBJ2-7, with a tentative D call TRBD1 (6 bases). The V gene lost 5 bases and the J gene lost 7 bases, with 15 bases spanning the gap. CDR1 and CDR2 (germline): SGHVS, FNYEAQ. The CDR3 runs to 13 residues. This CDR3 reads CASSPTSGEEQYF. As DNA, the CDR3 is TGTGCCAGCAGCCCGACCTCAGGGGAAGAGCAGTACTTC.

This clonotype was seen more than once but under ten times. The V call is TRBV7-2, the J call TRBJ2-7; tentatively, D is TRBD2 (6 bases). With 1 base removed from V and 3 bases from J, the gap between germline ends came to 13 bases. The CDR3 covers 15 residues. Germline assignment: CDR1 SGHTA and CDR2 FQGNSA. CDR3 DNA sequence: TGTGCCAGCAGCTTAGTCAGCGGGTTGTACTACGAGCAGTACTTC. Its protein is CASSLVSGLYYEQYF.

Remarks on this clonotype: One end of the junction fails to match germline, which may point to a read error. The rearrangement joins TRBV12-3 or TRBV12-4 to TRBJ1-4; the D is unclear. The CDR3 is 16 residues long. CDR3 DNA: TGTGCCAGCAGTTCCCCGATGAGACCCTCTAATGCAAAACTGTTTTTT. Translated: CASSSPMRPSNAKLFF.

This clonotype was found a few times. This chain connects TRBV5-1 to TRBJ1-1, with 12 bases matching TRBD1. V lost 4 bases and J lost 4; bases outside the gene matches: 8. Germline V gene data show CDR1 as SGHRS and CDR2 as YFSETQ. The CDR3 is made up of 16 amino acids. DNA for the CDR3: TGCGCCAGCAGCCCGGGACAGGGGGCGATCATCACTGAAGCTTTCTTT. Its translation: CASSPGQGAIITEAFF.

About this clonotype: A read error may account for a junction end that differs from germline. J is TRBJ2-5 and V is TRBV4-3; 10 bases agree with TRBD1. TRBJ2-7 explains the end of the DNA better; the J call may be wrong. The CDR3 is made up of 15 amino acids. In germline, CDR1 is LGHNA, CDR2 YSLEER. The CDR3 coding sequence is TGCGCCAGCAGCCTGGGGACAGGGGTCTCCGACGAGCAGTACTTC. Protein sequence: CASSLGTGVSDEQYF.

The J gene is TRBJ1-5, the V gene TRBV27; D perhaps matches TRBD1 (5 bases). Trimming took 3 bases from V and 4 from J, leaving 13 bases between them. The CDR3 is 15 residues long. Germline assignment: CDR1 MNHEY and CDR2 SMNVEV (reference sequence). This CDR3 is CASSLGRGWNQPQHF. The CDR3 nucleotides read TGTGCCAGCAGTTTGGGACGGGGGTGGAATCAGCCCCAGCATTTT.

The chain has TRBV7-9 and TRBJ2-1; D not certain. The CDR3 consists of 12 residues. The germline gives CDR1 SEHNR, CDR2 FQNEAQ (reference sequence). Trimming cost V 1 base and J 10 bases, with 8 bases left between them. CDR3 in amino acids: CASSLDDGEQFF. The CDR3 DNA follows: TGTGCCAGCAGCTTAGATGACGGGGAGCAGTTCTTC.

This clonotype was picked up many times. This may be a read error, as it is one base from a much larger clone. V and J are TRBV11-3 and TRBJ2-1; D remains ambiguous. Trimming removed 5 bases at V and 5 bases at J, with 1 base between. CDR3 size: 10 residues. Germline V gene lookup returns CDR1 SGHNT and CDR2 YENEEA. The CDR3 DNA is TGTGCCAGCAGCCACAATGAGCAGTTCTTC. Protein: CASSHNEQFF.

The table lists this clonotype with a few counts. The chain joins TRBV9 to TRBJ2-1; 9 bases map to TRBD2. Trimming cost V 4 bases and J 7 bases; bases outside gene matches: 12. This CDR3 comprises 16 residues. Germline V gives CDR1 SGDLS, CDR2 YYNGEE. The CDR3 spells CASSSRAAGGPNEQFF. The CDR3 region has the DNA TGTGCCAGCAGCTCACGCGCGGCGGGAGGGCCGAATGAGCAGTTCTTC. Full variable domain (outside the CDR3, taken from reference TRBV9 and TRBJ2-1): DSGVTQTPKHLITATGQRVTLRCSPRSGDLSVYWYQQSLDQGLQFLIQYYNGEERAKGNILERFSAQQFPDLHSELNLSSLELGDSALYFCASSSRAAGGPNEQFFGPGTRLTVL.

The rearrangement joins TRBV5-1 to TRBJ1-1, with D possibly TRBD1 on 5 matching bases. The germline CDR1 and CDR2 sequences are SGHRS and YFSETQ. The CDR3 has 14 residues. V gave up 9 bases and J gave up 1 base, with 16 bases separating them. The CDR3 sequence is CATKLGAGNTEAFF. DNA for the CDR3: TGCGCCACTAAGCTTGGGGCTGGGAACACTGAAGCTTTCTTT.

This clonotype was recorded a few times. Since a much larger clone is just one base distant, this may be a read error. This sequence joins TRBV3-1 and TRBJ1-2; a weak D match, TRBD1 (5 bases). CDR3 length: 15 residues. V lost 8 bases, J lost 6 bases, and 22 bases lay in between. Germline-derived CDR1 and CDR2 are LGHDT and YNNKEL (reference sequence). This CDR3 reads CASCDFSGQRHGYTF. CDR3 DNA sequence: TGTGCCAGCTGCGATTTTTCAGGACAACGGCATGGCTACACCTTC.

A word on this clonotype: The junction departs from germline at one end; a sequencing error may be responsible. The chain carries TRBV20-1 and TRBJ2-1, with 8 bases matching TRBD2. CDR3 length equals 15 residues. Germline V CDR1 and CDR2: DFQATT, SNEGSKA (reference sequence). The CDR3: CSASLKRGISYELFF. Here the CDR3 DNA reads TGCAGTGCTAGTCTTAAGCGGGGGATCTCCTACGAGCTGTTCTTC.

A few counts support this clonotype. The chain links TRBV19 to TRBJ2-3; D is perhaps TRBD1 (6 bases). V shed 4 bases and J shed 2 bases, with 13 bases lying between them. This CDR3 contains 15 residues. CDR1 is LNHDA and CDR2 is SQIVND in the germline V gene (reference sequence). The CDR3 sequence: CASSTGTFFTDTQYF. DNA of the CDR3: TGTGCCAGTAGTACTGGGACATTCTTCACAGATACGCAGTATTTT. The whole variable domain, remainder taken from reference TRBV19 and TRBJ2-3, is DGGITQSPKYLFRKEGQNVTLSCEQNLNHDAMYWYRQDPGQGLRLIYYSQIVNDFQKGDIAEGYSVSREKKESFPLTVTSAQKNPTAFYLCASSTGTFFTDTQYFGPGTRLTVL.

The rearrangement joins TRBV2 to TRBJ2-1; D perhaps matches TRBD2 (6 bases). Trimming removed 8 bases at V and 8 bases at J, with 13 bases between. The CDR3 has 12 residues. Germline V gene data show CDR1 as SNHLY and CDR2 as FYNNEI. The CDR3, as DNA: TGTGCCAGCCCGGGACTTCCCCATGAGCAGTTCTTC. Protein sequence: CASPGLPHEQFF.

V gene TRBV4-1 combines with J gene TRBJ2-7, with D perhaps TRBD1 (7 bases). CDR3 length: 13 residues. Germline V CDR1 and CDR2: MGHRA, YSYEKL. V shed 2 bases and J shed 4 bases, with 9 bases lying between them. CDR3 in amino acids: CASSQQGGYEQYF. CDR3 bases: TGCGCCAGCAGCCAACAGGGGGGTTACGAGCAGTACTTC.